The next 14 T cell receptor beta chains were all read from a single sample in a study of cytomegalovirus exposure and HLA in healthy donors. A multiplex PCR was run with 60 Vbeta primers and 13 Jbeta primers. Assay: immunoSEQ multiplex PCR; the TCRdb copy retains only in-frame clones and omits some. The sample has over 65,000 clones; the top ten hold approximately 1%. The specimen was PBMCs. The receptors here all came from a woman in her thirties in good health and CMV-seronegative.

This rearrangement joins TRBV21-1 to TRBJ2-1; the table's D call, TRBD2, has no DNA check behind it. TRBV21-1 counts as a pseudogene. This CDR3 is built from 16 residues. The CDR3: CASSALAGAQVNEQFF. The CDR3 nucleotides are TGTGCCAGCAGCGCCTTAGCGGGAGCCCAGGTCAATGAGCAGTTCTTC.

The chain uses TRBV18 and TRBJ1-1; D uncertain. The CDR3 is made up of 13 amino acids. Trimming pared 2 bases from V and 8 bases from J, leaving 12 bases between. Germline assignment: CDR1 KGHSH and CDR2 LQKENI. DNA for the CDR3: TGTGCCAGCTCACCAGGACTACAGCAAGAAGCTTTCTTT. It encodes CASSPGLQQEAFF.

The V and J genes are TRBV9 and TRBJ1-1; TRBD1 matches at 8 bases. The CDR3 length is 15 residues. Trimming cost V 3 bases and J 4 bases; bases outside gene matches: 8. In germline, CDR1 is SGDLS, CDR2 YYNGEE. The CDR3 sequence is CASSGAGQGTTEAFF. The CDR3 coding sequence is TGTGCCAGCAGCGGAGCTGGACAGGGCACCACTGAAGCTTTCTTT.

The chain recombines TRBV29-1 with TRBJ2-7; 7 bases match TRBD1. This CDR3 contains 11 residues. J was trimmed by 4 bases and V by 7 bases; bases with no gene match: 4. Germline loops: CDR1 SQVTM, CDR2 ANQGSEA. CDR3: CSDDRVYEQYF. DNA of the CDR3: TGCAGCGATGACAGGGTTTACGAGCAGTACTTC.

This rearrangement joins TRBV7-2 to TRBJ2-3; D possibly corresponds to TRBD2 (6 bases). CDR1 is SGHTA, CDR2 FQGNSA, per germline. The CDR3 is made up of 16 amino acids. The V end was cut by 1 base, the J end by 3 bases, with 14 bases between. The CDR3 region is CASSLGTGLATDTQYF. Here the CDR3 DNA reads TGTGCCAGCAGCTTAGGGACGGGGCTAGCGACAGATACGCAGTATTTT.

This sequence joins TRBV4-1 and TRBJ1-2; 8 bases align to TRBD1. V lost 1 base to trimming and J lost 4 bases; unmatched junction nucleotides: 11. The CDR3 has 17 amino acids. Germline values: CDR1 MGHRA, CDR2 YSYEKL. The DNA of the CDR3 is TGCGCCAGCAGCCAAGTATCAATAATGGACAGGGCCTATGGCTACACCTTC. This translates into CASSQVSIMDRAYGYTF.

This chain links TRBV30 with TRBJ2-1; tentative D call: TRBD2 (6 bases). The CDR3 is 13 residues long. Per the germline V gene, CDR1 is GTSNPN and CDR2 is SVGIG (reference sequence). The V gene lost 7 bases and the J gene lost 6 bases, with 16 bases spanning the gap. In nucleotides, the CDR3 is TGTGCCTCGGAAGGTAGCGGCGTCAATGAGCAGTTCTTC. Its protein is CASEGSGVNEQFF.

The chain joins TRBV30 to TRBJ1-1, with a tentative D call TRBD1 (5 bases). The germline gives CDR1 GTSNPN, CDR2 SVGIG (reference sequence). The CDR3 runs to 12 residues. V lost 4 bases and J 11 bases, leaving 17 bases between the germline ends. The CDR3 sequence: CAWTPDSSPAFF. Here the CDR3 DNA reads TGTGCCTGGACCCCCGACAGCTCACCCGCTTTCTTT.

This chain joins TRBV6-5 and TRBJ1-2, with D hard to call. CDR1 and CDR2 from the germline V gene are MNHEY and SVGAGI. V was clipped by 2 bases and J by 6 bases, with 7 bases between them. CDR3 length: 12 residues. The CDR3 protein is CASSYRGDGYTF. The DNA for the CDR3 is TGTGCCAGCAGTTACCGAGGAGATGGCTACACCTTC.

The chain carries TRBV5-6 and TRBJ1-1; maybe TRBD1 (6 bases). The germline V gene encodes CDR1 SGHDT and CDR2 YYEEEE. Trimming removed 4 bases at V and 1 base at J, with 11 bases between. The CDR3 has 14 amino acids. CDR3 in amino acids: CASSRSRGNTEAFF. As DNA, the CDR3 is TGTGCCAGCAGCCGAAGCAGGGGGAACACTGAAGCTTTCTTT.

V usage is TRBV6-5 and J usage is TRBJ1-6; tentatively, D is TRBD1 (6 bases). Germline CDR1 MNHEY, CDR2 SVGAGI. Trimming stripped 5 bases from V and 7 bases from J, with 12 bases between. The CDR3 extends over 14 amino acids. The DNA of the CDR3 is TGTGCCAGCAGTCCACAGGGTCCCAATTCACCCCTCCACTTT. Translated: CASSPQGPNSPLHF.

J is TRBJ2-7 and V is TRBV6-1, with 10 bases matching TRBD1. Unmatched junction bases numbered 6, after V lost 4 bases and J lost 0 bases. CDR3 length equals 16 residues. Germline-derived CDR1 and CDR2 are MNHNS and SASEGT. CDR3 coding DNA: TGTGCCAGCAGTGGCCTTAGGACAGGGGGCTCCTACGAGCAGTACTTC. Protein sequence: CASSGLRTGGSYEQYF.

The rearrangement uses TRBV19 and TRBJ1-1; no clear D. Trimming took off 3 bases at V and 3 bases at J, with 8 bases between the two ends. This CDR3 contains 13 residues. CDR1 is LNHDA, CDR2 SQIVND, per germline (reference sequence). The CDR3 here is CASSIAADTEAFF. The CDR3 coding sequence is TGTGCCAGTAGTATTGCCGCGGACACTGAAGCTTTCTTT.

The chain employs TRBV5-1 and TRBJ1-3; unclear D gene. V was clipped by 3 bases and J by 2 bases, with 6 bases between them. The germline gives CDR1 SGHRS, CDR2 YFSETQ. This CDR3 contains 13 residues. The CDR3 sequence is CASSSSPGNTIYF. CDR3 DNA sequence: TGCGCCAGCAGCTCTTCCCCTGGAAACACCATATATTTT.